These 10 T cell receptor beta chains share one sample of origin, sequenced in a study of OX40 agonist ivuxolimab in advanced cancers. Profiled with immunoSEQ multiplex PCR; TCRdb holds only in-frame clones, not every one. Among roughly 53,000 clones listed, 84% were seen once. The sequences come from CD4+ or CD8+ T cells sorted from blood, collected in a trial of the OX40 agonist ivuxolimab. Receptors originate from an adult with an advanced solid tumor such as melanoma, head and neck, liver or kidney cancer.

The chain employs TRBV19 and TRBJ1-2, with 8 nucleotides matching TRBD1. The CDR3 is made up of 15 amino acids. J was trimmed by 4 bases and V by 4 bases; bases with no gene match: 8. CDR1 LNHDA and CDR2 SQIVND come from the germline V gene (reference sequence). CDR3 sequence (DNA): TGTGCCAGTAGTACCGGACAGGGCGGTCTCTATGGCTACACCTTC. Translated, it gives CASSTGQGGLYGYTF.

The rearrangement uses TRBV6-5 and TRBJ2-7; 9 bases match TRBD2. With 0 bases clipped from V and 3 bases from J, the junction kept 6 bases outside the gene matches. The CDR3 runs to 16 residues. Germline V gene data show CDR1 as MNHEY and CDR2 as SVGAGI. CDR3 region: CASSYSRLAGNYEQYF. CDR3 coding DNA: TGTGCCAGCAGTTACTCTAGGCTAGCGGGAAACTACGAGCAGTACTTC.

This chain joins TRBV7-9 and TRBJ1-3; tentatively, D is TRBD1 (5 bases). CDR1 is SEHNR and CDR2 is FQNEAQ in the germline V gene (reference sequence). Trimming left V 3 bases short and J 0 bases short, with 15 bases between. The CDR3 length is 17 residues. CDR3 nucleotides: TGTGCCAGCAGCTTTGGGGGGTCGACAGCCTCTGGAAACACCATATATTTT. Its translation: CASSFGGSTASGNTIYF.

The chain uses TRBV18 and TRBJ2-5; a weak D match, TRBD2 (7 bases). V was cut by 1 base and J by 1 base, with 10 bases left in between. CDR1 is KGHSH, CDR2 LQKENI, per germline. The CDR3 is 15 residues long. The CDR3 loop is CASSPQGGIQETQYF. In DNA form, the CDR3 reads TGTGCCAGCTCACCACAGGGGGGGATCCAAGAGACCCAGTACTTC.

This sequence joins TRBV27 and TRBJ2-1; D perhaps matches TRBD2 (5 bases). This CDR3 contains 15 residues. Trimming removed 8 bases from V and 0 bases from J, with 14 bases in between. In germline, CDR1 is MNHEY, CDR2 SMNVEV (reference sequence). Here the CDR3 reads CASFLLAGSYNEQFF. The CDR3 bases are TGTGCCAGCTTTCTGCTGGCGGGCTCCTACAATGAGCAGTTCTTC.

The rearrangement links TRBV27 to TRBJ2-7; 9 bases map to TRBD1. Losses at the gene ends were 7 bases for V and 5 bases for J; bases not matched to a gene: 21. CDR1 MNHEY and CDR2 SMNVEV come from the germline V gene (reference sequence). The CDR3 totals 18 residues. DNA for the CDR3: TGTGCCAGCACCCTACCGGGACAGGGTTTCCCTGTTATGAACGAGCAGTACTTC. It codes for CASTLPGQGFPVMNEQYF.

The rearrangement links TRBV11-3 to TRBJ2-3; a possible D gene is TRBD1 (5 bases). This CDR3 is 14 amino acids long. V was pared by 0 bases and J by 3 bases, with 7 bases between. In germline, CDR1 is SGHNT, CDR2 YENEEA. The CDR3 nucleotides are TGTGCCAGCAGCTTAGATAAGGGGACAGATACGCAGTATTTT. Its translation is CASSLDKGTDTQYF.

This chain links TRBV6-5 with TRBJ2-5, with D tentatively TRBD1 (7 bases). Trimming shortened V by 11 bases and J by 4 bases, and 17 bases separated the two germline ends. The CDR3 runs 13 residues. In germline, CDR1 is MNHEY, CDR2 SVGAGI. The CDR3 nucleotides read TGTGCCGCCCGACAGGGCGGGGTAGAGACCCAGTACTTC. Protein sequence: CAARQGGVETQYF.

The V gene is TRBV29-1, the J gene TRBJ2-1; D perhaps matches TRBD2 (7 bases). The V end lost 6 bases, the J end lost 9 bases, and 24 bases lay between the germline ends. Germline V lookup: CDR1 SQVTM, CDR2 ANQGSEA. This CDR3 is built from 15 residues. The CDR3 DNA is TGCAGCGTCAGTTTTTCAGCGGGGACACCCGGTGAGCAGTTCTTC. It specifies CSVSFSAGTPGEQFF.

This chain uses TRBV6-4 with TRBJ2-1, with D possibly being TRBD1 (6 bases). Germline loops: CDR1 MRHNA, CDR2 SNTAGT. The CDR3 consists of 14 residues. Trimming took 6 bases from V and 5 from J, leaving 14 bases between them. The CDR3 nucleotides read TGTGCCAGCAGCCCGGGACAAGCGAACAATGAGCAGTTCTTC. Its translation is CASSPGQANNEQFF.